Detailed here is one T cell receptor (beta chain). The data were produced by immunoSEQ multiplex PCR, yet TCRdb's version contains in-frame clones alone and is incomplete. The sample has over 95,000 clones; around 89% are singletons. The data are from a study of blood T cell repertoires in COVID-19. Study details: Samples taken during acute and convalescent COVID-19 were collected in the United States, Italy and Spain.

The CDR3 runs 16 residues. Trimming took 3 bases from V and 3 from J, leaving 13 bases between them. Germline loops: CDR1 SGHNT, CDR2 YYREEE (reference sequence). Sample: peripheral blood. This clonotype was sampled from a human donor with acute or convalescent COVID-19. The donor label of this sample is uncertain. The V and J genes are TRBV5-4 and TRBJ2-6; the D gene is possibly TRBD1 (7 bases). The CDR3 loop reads CASSSGGLVGANVLTF. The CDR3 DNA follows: TGTGCCAGCAGCTCAGGGGGGCTCGTTGGGGCCAACGTCCTGACTTTC.